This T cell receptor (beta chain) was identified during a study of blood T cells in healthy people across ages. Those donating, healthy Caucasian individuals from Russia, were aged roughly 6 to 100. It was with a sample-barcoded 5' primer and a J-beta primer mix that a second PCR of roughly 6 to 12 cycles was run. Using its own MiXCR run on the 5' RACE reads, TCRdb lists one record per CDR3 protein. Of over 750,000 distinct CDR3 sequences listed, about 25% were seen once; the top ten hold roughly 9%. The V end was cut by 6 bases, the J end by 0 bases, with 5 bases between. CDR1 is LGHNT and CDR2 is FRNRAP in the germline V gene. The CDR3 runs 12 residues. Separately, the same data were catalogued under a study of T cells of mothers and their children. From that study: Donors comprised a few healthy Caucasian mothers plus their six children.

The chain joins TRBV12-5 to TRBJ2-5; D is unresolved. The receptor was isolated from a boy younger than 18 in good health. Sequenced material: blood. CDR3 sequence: CASGQYQETQYF. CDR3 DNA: TGTGCTAGTGGACAGTACCAAGAGACCCAGTACTTC.